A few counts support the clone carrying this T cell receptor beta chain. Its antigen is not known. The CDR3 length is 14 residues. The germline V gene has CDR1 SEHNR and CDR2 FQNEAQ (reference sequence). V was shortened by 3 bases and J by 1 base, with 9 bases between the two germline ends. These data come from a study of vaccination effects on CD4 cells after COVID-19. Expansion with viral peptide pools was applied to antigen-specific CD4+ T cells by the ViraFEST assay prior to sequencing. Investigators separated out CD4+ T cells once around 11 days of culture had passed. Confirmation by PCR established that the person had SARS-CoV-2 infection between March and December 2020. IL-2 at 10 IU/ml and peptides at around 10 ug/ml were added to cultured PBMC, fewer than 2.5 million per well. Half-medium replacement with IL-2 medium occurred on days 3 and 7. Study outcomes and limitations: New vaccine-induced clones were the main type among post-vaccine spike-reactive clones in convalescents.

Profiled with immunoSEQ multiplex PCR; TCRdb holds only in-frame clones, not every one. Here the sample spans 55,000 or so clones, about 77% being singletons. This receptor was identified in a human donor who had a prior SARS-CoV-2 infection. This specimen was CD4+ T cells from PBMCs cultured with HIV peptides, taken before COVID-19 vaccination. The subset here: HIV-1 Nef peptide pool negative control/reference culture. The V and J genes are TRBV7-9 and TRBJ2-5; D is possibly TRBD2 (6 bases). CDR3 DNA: TGTGCCAGCAGCTTCTTCGGGGGCCAAGAGACCCAGTACTTC. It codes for CASSFFGGQETQYF.